This T cell receptor (beta chain) was recovered during a study of cytomegalovirus exposure and HLA in healthy donors (dated by TCRdb to about 2017). For the study in its entirety: According to an earlier analysis of 587 of the donors, roughly 180 million T cells yielded 120 million or so unique TCR beta sequences and around 300 Gb of sequence data. Rather than using new phenotypic data, the later analysis identified candidate immune exposures from TCR beta sequences and from how often those sequences occurred across donors. Roughly five DR-DQ haplotypes were handled as single units for association and clustering, since linkage in the cohort was strong. An early release covering roughly 640 HLA-typed donors comprised about 300 gigabases of sequencing data and roughly 85 million unique TCR sequences. In a later analysis, previously published TCR beta repertoires from 600 to 850 donors were re-analyzed and high-resolution HLA genotyping was added so that TCR occurrence patterns could be studied. An earlier analysis of roughly 580 of the donors used high-throughput TCR beta sequencing to judge whether each TCR beta V gene segment behaved as functional or pseudogenic. Of the roughly 400 genotyped donors, over 65% fell in the genetic ancestry cluster associated with self-reported Caucasian donors. A separate validation cohort of over a hundred different subjects was used in addition to the roughly 640-subject first cohort. To predict cytomegalovirus infection status, the study combined high-throughput TCR immunosequencing, statistical association of individual TCRs with disease status, and machine learning. Among some 400 genotyped donors of the cohort, an average of approximately 230,000 unique TCR beta nucleotide sequences were sequenced per donor, around 18% of them non-productive. All discovery cohort repertoires had been generated using a single sequencing platform. Class I and class II HLA loci were covered by the typing at four-digit resolution. Typing coverage varied by locus: roughly 629-630 donors for A, B, C, DRB1 and DQB1; more than 500 for DQA1; about 570 for DPA1; approximately 490 for DPB1. Donor age, sex, ethnicity and CMV serostatus were compiled alongside the repertoire data. The study aimed to test whether cataloging public T cell receptors could reveal signatures of past pathogen exposure. In a later genetic analysis, genome-wide SNP genotypes for about 55% of the roughly 670 donors were used, and that subset was treated as a discovery cohort. The T cell repertoires of 700 or so subjects were profiled by immunosequencing and related to cytomegalovirus serostatus.

The cohort consisted of 600 to 750 healthy bone marrow donors. Cohort members were all nominally healthy when sampled, although unrecorded immune exposures were likely present. The donor tested CMV seropositive, placing the donor among the approximately 310 seropositive members of the cohort. Every donor gave a peripheral blood sample, and the peripheral blood mononuclear cells from that sample were used for TCR beta sequencing. The Qiagen DNeasy Blood Extraction Kit was used to extract genomic DNA from the blood cell samples. The CDR3 covers 17 residues, taking in both the cysteine and the phenylalanine. The only DNA kept is the CDR3, 51 bases in frame from the first base. CDR1 and CDR2, looked up from the germline V gene, are SGHDT and YYEEEE. Trimming takes 4 bases from V and 0 bases from J, and the germline ends sit 17 bases apart. Library method: the immunoSEQ multiplex PCR assay. The multiplex PCR relied on a mix of 60 forward primers for TCR Vbeta segments and 13 reverse primers for TCR Jbeta segments. A multiplex PCR assay on genomic DNA amplified the CDR3 region of rearranged TCR beta genes. The Illumina HiSeq System was used to sequence the amplified TCR beta libraries as 87-base-pair reads. The paper's processing steps were these. Across the 500 to 700 repertoires, a later analysis counted tens of millions of unique TCR beta chains, some 11 million of which were shared by at least two donors. A nearest-neighbor algorithm error-corrected the raw reads and collapsed the reads into unique sequences, merging closely related sequences to remove PCR and sequencing errors. To assign V, D and J gene segments, CDR3 sequences were aligned to IMGT reference sequences. For a sequence to be retained, a match of at least six nucleotides to both a V gene segment and a J gene segment was required. Rearrangements were classified as productive when the CDR3 lacked stop codons and remained in frame with V and J, and all other rearrangements were classified as non-productive. Following IMGT convention, CDR3 was defined as the stretch from the second conserved V-encoded cysteine up to the conserved J-encoded phenylalanine. The earlier analysis of about 620 of the donors excluded sequences that lacked an unambiguous match to a single V gene segment. In an earlier analysis of 450 to 700 of the donors, V segments were called functional above 56.7% productive rearrangements and were called segregating when the between-donor standard deviation exceeded 5%. A statistical classification framework was built for diagnosing cytomegalovirus status from the catalog of TCR beta chain sequences. In a later analysis, TCR nucleotide sequences were compared against IMGT/GENE-DB human TR gene sequences so that V and J genes could be assigned. In a later analysis, CDR3 sequences and most-parsimonious VDJ recombination scenarios were assigned using the TCRdist pipeline. In a later analysis, each TCR beta chain was defined by its CDR3 amino acid sequence together with its V-gene family, and reads without a unique V-gene family were excluded. In a later analysis, approximately 640 highly shared, low-generation-probability nucleotide sequences were removed to address suspected cross-contamination and a sequencing artifact. For each public chain, a later analysis derived a clonal expansion index from normalized ranks of inferred template counts within each repertoire. A later analysis computed generation probabilities with a VDJ recombination model fitted to out-of-frame rearrangements, and checked the results against IGoR. In a later analysis, hypergeometric tests were used to score TCR-TCR, TCR-HLA and TCR-CMV co-occurrence, with a repertoire-size bias correction applied to TCR pairs. In a later analysis, false discovery rates were estimated by permuting HLA or CMV assignments 20 times. In a later analysis, co-occurring TCRs were grouped using DBSCAN, with TCRdist sequence similarity added in when clustering inside HLA-allele-positive subsets. Repertoires with fewer than 30,000 or more than 120,000 public chains were left out of co-occurrence clustering, as were roughly five repertoires with anomalous nucleotide sharing. The clones in this table, taken by TCRdb from immuneACCESS, are in-frame only. Not every clone is retained; where verified, under half of the shortfall comes from an unresolved V gene, and the cause of the rest is unknown. D and trimming were read from the DNA, whereas the V and J calls and clone size are those reported in that table. In this sample the table shows about 160,000 clones, approximately 81% of which occur a single time. The top ten constitute roughly 2.1% of the sample.

Study-wide conclusions, independent of this receptor: HLA typing was unavailable for some donors at each locus, so association tests used only the typed subset. The authors suggested that the approach could potentially be generalized to other disease states and immunological phenotypes. Compared with the roughly 600-donor mean, donors in an Asian-associated ancestry cluster had fewer N-insertions in productive TCRs, according to a later genetic analysis. A few of the identified cytomegalovirus-associated TCR beta chains were confirmed in vitro to be specific for cytomegalovirus antigens. According to a later analysis, parvovirus B19, influenza, CMV and Epstein-Barr virus appeared linked to several top co-occurrence clusters. In this cohort, only TCR beta chains were sequenced, and detectable features were limited by the absence of alpha or paired-chain data. Correlated functional status among segregating V segments might be attributable to linkage disequilibrium, but an unknown experimental factor could not be ruled out. The presence/absence analyses assumed that sequencing depth was roughly uniform across donors, and that assumption may not be true. A further reported finding was that TCR beta sequences accurately predicted the HLA-A and HLA-B alleles for most subjects in the first cohort. A later analysis found that most CMV-associated TCR beta chains appeared HLA-restricted, with HLA associations seemingly driven largely by CMV exposure. In a later analysis, HLA-associated TCR beta chains showed more clonal expansion and lower generation probabilities than non-associated chains that were equally common. A later analysis found that TCR association rates varied across HLA loci, with DRB1 alleles showing the most associated TCRs and HLA-C alleles the fewest. The only immune exposure information available for the cohort was CMV serostatus. A total of 150 to 200 TCR beta chains were listed by the study as associated with cytomegalovirus. At a false discovery rate of 0.05, a later analysis linked 16,951 TCR beta sequences to specific HLA alleles. Cytomegalovirus status was reported to be diagnosed by the classifier with high specificity and sensitivity in both the original and validation cohorts. The sequencing pipeline was judged likely to have produced a cluster of highly shared sequence variants as a technical artifact. The 87-base-pair reads could not distinguish some IMGT-functional V segments, including TRBV6-2 and TRBV6-3, so those segments were excluded. Because counts were too low, roughly 18 rarely observed V segments, including chromosome 9 orphons, were left out of the earlier analysis of about 620 of the donors. A later genetic analysis associated a missense DCLRE1C variant with V-gene and J-gene trimming of TCR beta chains, and an independent cohort replicated the association. When HLA alleles, especially DR and DQ, strongly co-occurred, TCR associations were difficult to assign to individual alleles. Across donors, most TCR sequences were observed very rarely, whereas some public TCRs were present in many individuals. In an earlier analysis of roughly 560 of the donors, most TCR beta V segments were observed in productive rearrangements about 90% or about 30% of the time, broadly matching IMGT annotations.

Turning to this clone: It has no known antigen specificity. No much larger clone exists at a distance of one base, and base qualities are not known.

The clonotype was recovered from a man between 18 and 29 years old in good health and CMV-seropositive. Material: PBMCs. This sequence uses TRBV5-6 and TRBJ2-1; the D segment could be TRBD2, given 6 matching bases. The CDR3 region reads CASSLVSGGSSYNEQFF. Here is the DNA: TGTGCCAGCAGCCTGGTTAGTGGGGGGAGCTCCTACAATGAGCAGTTCTTC. The full variable domain, completed from the reference TRBV5-6 and TRBJ2-1 proteins outside the CDR3, reads DAGVTQSPTHLIKTRGQQVTLRCSPKSGHDTVSWYQQALGQGPQFIFQYYEEEERQRGNFPDRFSGHQFPNYSSELNVNALLLGDSALYLCASSLVSGGSSYNEQFFGPGTRLTVL.